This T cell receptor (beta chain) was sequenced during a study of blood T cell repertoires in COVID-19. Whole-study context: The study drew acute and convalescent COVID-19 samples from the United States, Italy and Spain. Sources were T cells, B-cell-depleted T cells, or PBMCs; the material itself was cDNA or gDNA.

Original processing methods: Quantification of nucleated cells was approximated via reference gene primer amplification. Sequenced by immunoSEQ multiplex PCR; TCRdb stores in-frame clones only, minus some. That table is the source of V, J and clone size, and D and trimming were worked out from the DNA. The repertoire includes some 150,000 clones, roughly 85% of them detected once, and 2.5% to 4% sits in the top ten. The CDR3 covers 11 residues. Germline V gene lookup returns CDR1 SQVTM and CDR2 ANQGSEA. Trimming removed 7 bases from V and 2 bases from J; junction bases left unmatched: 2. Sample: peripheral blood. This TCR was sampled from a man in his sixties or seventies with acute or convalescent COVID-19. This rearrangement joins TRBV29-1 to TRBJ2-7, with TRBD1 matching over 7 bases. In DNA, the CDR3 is TGCAGCGCCGGGACAGCCTACGAGCAGTACTTC. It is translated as CSAGTAYEQYF.